These 26 T cell receptor beta chains came from one sample sequenced in a study of beta chain features in type 1 diabetes. Reverse transcription of all isolated RNA meant that expressed TCRB transcripts were sequenced. Profiled with immunoSEQ multiplex PCR; TCRdb holds only in-frame clones, not every one. This repertoire shows about 130,000 clones, 7% to 10% found once; its top ten account for around 0.63%. The sample taken for sequencing was central memory CD4+ T cells from blood. All receptors come from a man younger than 35 in good health.

The V call is TRBV5-1, the J call TRBJ2-7; D unresolved. The CDR3 is 13 amino acids. Trimming took 0 bases from V and 0 from J, leaving 4 bases between them. Looked up from germline, CDR1 is SGHRS and CDR2 is YFSETQ. The CDR3 nucleotides read TGCGCCAGCAGCTTGGTCAGCTCCTACGAGCAGTACTTC. It codes for CASSLVSSYEQYF.

This clone was counted only a few times. The chain employs TRBV11-2 and TRBJ1-1; D unclear. CDR3 size: 13 residues. Trimming stripped 5 bases from V and 5 bases from J, with 12 bases between. Germline V gene sequence: CDR1 SGHAT, CDR2 FQNNGV. CDR3 sequence (DNA): TGTGCCAGCAGCCCTAGTTCGGGGACTGAAGCTTTCTTT. As protein: CASSPSSGTEAFF.

The chain employs TRBV7-2 and TRBJ1-2, with 7 bases aligning to TRBD1. CDR3 length equals 15 residues. Germline V gene data show CDR1 as SGHTA and CDR2 as FQGNSA. CDR3 sequence: CVRSSSAPTGNGYTF. For the CDR3, the DNA is TGTGTGCGCAGCTCTAGTGCCCCGACAGGGAATGGCTACACCTTC. The full variable domain, completed using reference TRBV7-2 and TRBJ1-2, is GAGVSQSPSNKVTEKGKDVELRCDPISGHTALYWYRQSLGQGLEFLIYFQGNSAPDKSGLPSDRFSAERTGGSVSTLTIQRTQQEDSAVYLCVRSSSAPTGNGYTFGSGTRLTVV.

V and J are TRBV7-2 and TRBJ2-7; 10 bases align to TRBD1. The CDR3 extends over 14 amino acids. Germline-derived CDR1 and CDR2 are SGHTA and FQGNSA. V lost 5 bases, J lost 5 bases, and 6 bases stayed unmatched. The CDR3 bases are TGTGCCAGCAGCCCTGACAGGGGGCGCAACGAGCAGTACTTC. Protein: CASSPDRGRNEQYF.

This chain connects TRBV4-3 to TRBJ2-5; D might be TRBD2 (6 bases). Trimming shortened V by 2 bases and J by 5 bases, and 24 bases separated the two germline ends. The germline V gene has CDR1 LGHNA and CDR2 YSLEER. The CDR3 is made up of 18 amino acids. The CDR3 DNA follows: TGCGCCAGCAGCCAACGAACGGACGCCGGCGGGACCTGGGAGACCCAGTACTTC. As protein: CASSQRTDAGGTWETQYF.

The chain recombines TRBV11-3 with TRBJ2-3; 9 nucleotides agree with TRBD2. Germline V gives CDR1 SGHNT, CDR2 YENEEA. Unmatched junction bases numbered 6, after V lost 4 bases and J lost 7 bases. The CDR3 has 14 amino acids. This chain's CDR3 is CASSSGTSTNTQYF. The CDR3 region has the DNA TGTGCCAGCAGCTCCGGGACTAGCACGAATACGCAGTATTTT.

The chain carries TRBV9 and TRBJ2-3, with 14 bases aligning to TRBD2. Germline V gene lookup returns CDR1 SGDLS and CDR2 YYNGEE. The CDR3 has 17 residues. V dropped 0 bases and J dropped 4; count of bases not matched to a gene: 4. CDR3 in amino acids: CASSVVPTSGGADTQYF. The CDR3, as DNA: TGTGCCAGCAGCGTAGTTCCGACTAGCGGGGGGGCAGATACGCAGTATTTT.

This chain connects TRBV15 to TRBJ2-2; D is unclear. The CDR3 consists of 12 residues. The germline V gene has CDR1 LNHNV and CDR2 YYDKDF (reference sequence). The germline V and J ends were trimmed by 1 base and 8 bases, with 5 bases remaining between them. This CDR3 reads CATSRVSGELFF. DNA for the CDR3: TGTGCCACCAGCAGAGTTTCGGGGGAGCTGTTTTTT.

The V call is TRBV4-3, the J call TRBJ2-3; possible D gene TRBD1, 5 bases. V lost 0 bases and J lost 6, with 13 bases in between. Germline CDR1 reads LGHNA; CDR2 reads YSLEER. The CDR3 loop spans 15 amino acids. The CDR3 is CASSQDPGAGDTQYF. As DNA, the CDR3 is TGCGCCAGCAGCCAAGACCCTGGGGCTGGGGATACGCAGTATTTT.

This clone was detected a few times. This chain joins TRBV9 and TRBJ2-5, with 8 positions matching TRBD2. Trimming at V came to 4 bases and at J to 2 bases, leaving 7 bases not matched to a gene. This CDR3 is 15 amino acids long. Germline V gene lookup returns CDR1 SGDLS and CDR2 YYNGEE. CDR3 DNA sequence: TGTGCCAGCAGCCCATTCGGGGGGGAGCAAGAGACCCAGTACTTC. As protein: CASSPFGGEQETQYF.

The rearrangement uses TRBV6-4 and TRBJ1-2; possibly TRBD1 for D (5 bases). CDR3 length: 16 amino acids. V was shortened by 0 bases and J by 1 base, with 12 bases between the two germline ends. In germline, CDR1 is MRHNA, CDR2 SNTAGT. In nucleotides, the CDR3 is TGTGCCAGCAGTGACTCCAGGCAGGGAAGTAACTATGGCTACACCTTC. Translated: CASSDSRQGSNYGYTF.

The chain uses TRBV6-1 and TRBJ2-5, with D tentatively TRBD1 (5 bases). The CDR3 sequence is 14 residues long. Germline V lookup: CDR1 MNHNS, CDR2 SASEGT. Trimming cost V 2 bases and J 7 bases, with 14 bases left between them. The CDR3 sequence is CASSERSQDVTQYF. The CDR3 coding sequence is TGTGCCAGCAGTGAACGGTCACAGGACGTGACCCAGTACTTC.

The J gene is TRBJ1-2, the V gene TRBV30; 10 positions match TRBD1. CDR1 and CDR2 from the germline V gene are GTSNPN and SVGIG (reference sequence). V trimming: 8 bases; J trimming: 6 bases; junction bases outside the gene matches: 12. The CDR3 is 14 amino acids. DNA for the CDR3: TGTGCCGGGAATGGGGGGACAGGGGCGAATGGCTACACCTTC. This codes for CAGNGGTGANGYTF.

This clone was seen a handful of times. This sequence joins TRBV7-2 and TRBJ2-7; 12 positions match TRBD2. Trimming removed 4 bases from V and 4 bases from J; junction bases left unmatched: 14. Germline values: CDR1 SGHTA, CDR2 FQGNSA. The CDR3 is 18 residues long. The CDR3 DNA sequence: TGTGCCAGCAGCTCCCAGACTAGCGGGGGACCCTCCCCGTACGAGCAGTACTTC. It specifies CASSSQTSGGPSPYEQYF.

In this sample, this clone turned up a few times. V gene TRBV11-2 combines with J gene TRBJ2-1; D is undetermined. V was shortened by 0 bases and J by 5 bases, with 5 bases between the two germline ends. The V gene's germline CDR1 is SGHAT and CDR2 FQNNGV. The CDR3 is 13 residues long. The CDR3 sequence: CASSLEQNNEQFF. The CDR3 DNA follows: TGTGCCAGCAGCTTAGAGCAGAACAATGAGCAGTTCTTC.

This clone appeared a few times. This chain joins TRBV28 and TRBJ1-2; 10 bases fit TRBD1. The germline V gene encodes CDR1 MDHEN and CDR2 SYDVKM. The CDR3 has 15 residues. Unmatched junction bases numbered 6, after V lost 5 bases and J lost 3 bases. CDR3 loop: CASSGDRGGDYGYTF. CDR3 bases: TGTGCCAGCAGTGGGGACAGGGGAGGTGACTATGGCTACACCTTC.

In its sample, this clone was seen a few times. The chain carries TRBV9 and TRBJ2-6; D is unresolved. The CDR3 runs to 14 residues. Germline V gene sequence: CDR1 SGDLS, CDR2 YYNGEE. Trimming left V 3 bases short and J 1 base short, with 5 bases between. CDR3 loop: CASSAQSGANVLTF. The CDR3 DNA reads as TGTGCCAGCAGCGCCCAATCTGGGGCCAACGTCCTGACTTTC.

CDR3 sequence: CSVHSPGQGDEQYF. For the CDR3, the DNA is TGCAGCGTCCACTCCCCGGGACAGGGGGACGAGCAGTACTTC. The chain has TRBV29-1 and TRBJ2-7; 11 nucleotides match TRBD1. V was pared by 6 bases and J by 5 bases, with 9 bases of the junction left unmatched. Germline loops: CDR1 SQVTM, CDR2 ANQGSEA. This CDR3 is built from 14 residues.

This clone was seen a single time. This chain connects TRBV7-6 to TRBJ2-5; TRBD1 might be the D (7 bases). CDR1 is SGHVS, CDR2 FNYEAQ, per germline. Trimming stripped 8 bases from V and 5 bases from J, with 30 bases between. The CDR3 length is 18 residues. CDR3 sequence (DNA): TGTGCCAGCCGACTGGTGCCGGGGGCAGGGGGGCGTGGGGAGACCCAGTACTTC. Its translation is CASRLVPGAGGRGETQYF.

There are a few counts of this clone. The V call is TRBV28, the J call TRBJ2-3; tentative D call: TRBD1 (5 bases). CDR1 and CDR2 (germline): MDHEN, SYDVKM. This CDR3 region has 13 residues. With 8 bases removed from V and 3 bases from J, the gap between germline ends came to 12 bases. The DNA of the CDR3 is TGTGCCAGCCATGGGGCGGTGACAGATACGCAGTATTTT. It specifies CASHGAVTDTQYF.

This clone came up a few times. The chain couples TRBV29-1 to TRBJ1-2; 7 bases align to TRBD1. From germline, CDR1 is SQVTM and CDR2 ANQGSEA. The J segment lost 2 bases and the V segment lost 7 bases, leaving 10 bases of the junction unmatched. This CDR3 comprises 14 residues. The CDR3 reads CSASLGQINYGYTF. The CDR3 DNA follows: TGCAGCGCCTCATTGGGACAGATCAACTATGGCTACACCTTC.

The chain combines TRBV28 with TRBJ1-4; D possibly corresponds to TRBD1 (5 bases). The CDR3 covers 15 residues. V shed 6 bases and J shed 0 bases, with 11 bases lying between them. From germline, CDR1 is MDHEN and CDR2 SYDVKM. The CDR3 loop is CASRRGTATNEKLFF. The CDR3 nucleotides are TGTGCCAGCAGACGAGGGACTGCAACTAATGAAAAACTGTTTTTT. The full variable domain, rest sourced from reference TRBV28 and TRBJ1-4, is DVKVTQSSRYLVKRTGEKVFLECVQDMDHENMFWYRQDPGLGLRLIYFSYDVKMKEKGDIPEGYSVSREKKERFSLILESASTNQTSMYLCASRRGTATNEKLFFGSGTQLSVL.

The sample holds a few counts of this clone. The V gene is TRBV2, the J gene TRBJ2-5; 8 nucleotides match TRBD2. The germline CDR1 and CDR2 sequences are SNHLY and FYNNEI. The J segment lost 1 base and the V segment lost 9 bases, leaving 7 bases of the junction unmatched. The CDR3 runs to 14 residues. For the CDR3, the DNA is TGTGCCAGTATAGCGGGGCCCCGCCAAGAGACCCAGTACTTC. Protein product: CASIAGPRQETQYF. The variable domain in full, completed from reference TRBV2 and TRBJ2-5, reads EPEVTQTPSHQVTQMGQEVILRCVPISNHLYFYWYRQILGQKVEFLVSFYNNEISEKSEIFDDQFSVERPDGSNFTLKIRSTKLEDSAMYFCASIAGPRQETQYFGPGTRLLVL.

In this sample, this clone turned up a few times. V usage is TRBV5-1 and J usage is TRBJ1-1; the match to TRBD1 covers 8 bases. V dropped 4 bases and J dropped 4; count of bases not matched to a gene: 6. The germline CDR1 and CDR2 sequences are SGHRS and YFSETQ. The CDR3 spans 14 residues. This chain's CDR3 is CASSPGQGTTEAFF. CDR3 sequence (DNA): TGCGCCAGCAGCCCAGGACAGGGCACCACTGAAGCTTTCTTT.

This clone occurred many times. The V call is TRBV29-1, the J call TRBJ2-1; 7 bases map to TRBD1. V lost 4 bases and J lost 6; bases outside the gene matches: 3. The CDR3 runs 12 residues. Germline-derived CDR1 and CDR2 are SQVTM and ANQGSEA. The CDR3 sequence: CSVARQGNEQFF. The CDR3 DNA is TGCAGCGTTGCCCGACAGGGCAATGAGCAGTTCTTC.

This rearrangement joins TRBV6-5 to TRBJ1-2, with TRBD1 identical over 11 bases. The junction had 3 bases not matched to a gene; V was cut back by 5 bases and J by 4 bases. CDR3 length equals 14 residues. CDR1 and CDR2 from the germline V gene are MNHEY and SVGAGI. The DNA of the CDR3 is TGTGCCAGCAGTACCGGACAGGGGGCCTATGGCTACACCTTC. Protein: CASSTGQGAYGYTF.